This entry describes one TCR beta chain. What antigen it recognizes has not been identified. Per-nucleotide qualities are absent, and no much larger clonotype sits a single base away. Stable Graves' hyperthyroidism was defined as the absence of progression to ophthalmopathy over 18 months of follow-up. Hyperthyroidism patients were newly diagnosed, had a disease duration of under 2 months, and were aged 18 to 65 years. The study excluded patients with uncontrolled infections, other autoimmune diseases, pregnancy or lactation. Diagnoses were based on clinical symptoms, serum thyroxine and TRAb, thyroid ultrasound and orbital computed tomography. Ficoll-Paque density gradient centrifugation was used to isolate PBMCs from around 10 ml of fresh peripheral blood. Total RNA was extracted using Trizol reagent, and RNA quality was assessed on an Agilent 2100 Bioanalyzer. This record belongs to a study of T cells in Graves' hyperthyroidism and ophthalmopathy (dated by TCRdb to between 2017 and 2020). Regarding the complete study: Peripheral blood samples were taken at initial diagnosis, before any treatment was given. A discovery cohort of roughly 100 patients, about 43 with Graves' ophthalmopathy and 55 to 60 with stable Graves' hyperthyroidism, was used to find distinguishing TCR V-J signatures. Whether ophthalmopathy could be predicted prospectively was tested in an independent validation cohort made up of about 20 hyperthyroidism patients plus 17 patients who later progressed to ophthalmopathy. The 75 to 100 discovery patients were randomly split 7:3 into training and test sets. Thyroid tissue and blood T-cell repertoires from more than five Graves' hyperthyroidism patients were also compared in the study. After sampling, hyperthyroidism patients received methimazole starting at 30 mg daily, and ophthalmopathy patients received high-dose intravenous methylprednisolone. The paper reports TCR Vbeta CDR3 sequencing of over 120 peripheral blood samples: approximately 43 ophthalmopathy, 75 to 80 hyperthyroidism and about 17 progressor patients. What the work shows at the level of the full study, not this receptor alone: In validation, the model predicted progression to ophthalmopathy a median of roughly 6.2 months before onset, with over 55% sensitivity and just under 75% specificity. A model built on a 13 V-J signature distinguished ophthalmopathy from stable hyperthyroidism, reaching about 88% sensitivity and around 82% specificity in cross-validation and 80%/75% in testing. No statistical method was used to fix the sample size in advance, and group allocation was not hidden from the investigators. Most expanded thyroid clonotypes (frequency above 0.001) were also detected in blood, a finding suggesting that blood repertoires may reflect thyroid immune responses.

The TCR beta CDR3 regions were amplified from RNA transcripts. A first-round RT-PCR of the TCR CDR3 used the HTBI primer set with the Qiagen OneStep RT-PCR kit. The libraries were constructed in a second round of multiplex PCR and then size-selected and purified. The libraries were sequenced on an Illumina HiSeq2000 using paired-end 100 bp reads. The authors' pipeline ran thus. Raw data were processed with SOAPnuke, discarding reads with adapters, uncalled bases, mean Phred below 15, or no exact constant-primer or identifier match. COPE v1.2.5 was used to merge high-quality paired reads, and clonotypes were defined as unique nucleotide sequences. Clonotypes were aligned to IMGT TRBV, TRBD and TRBJ reference segments using MiTCR v1.1. The analysis included only V-J combinations with a frequency above 0.0001, which together covered over 98% of the repertoires. A TCS score was defined as the ratio of F50 (clonal expansion) to E x V (chaos), with BLOSUM62-based TCRdist applied between CDR3 peptides within each V-J. Welch's t-statistics and random forest reduced just over 500 V-J features to 13, which were used in a naive Bayes classifier (R e1071). Through fastp at Q25 and MiXCR, TCRdb rebuilt clones from the public reads, retaining in-frame beta chains. Entries are consolidated by CDR3 protein sequence, retaining the most common genes and DNA. Clone size and V and J calls follow TCRdb, not the original study. A total of more than 500,000 distinct CDR3 sequences appear in this sample, 14% of them only once. Together, the top ten hold more than 11% of the sample.

Including the terminal cysteine and phenylalanine, the CDR3 comprises 13 residues. Only CDR3 DNA remains: 39 bases, in frame from the first base. V was cut back by 4 bases and J by 0 bases, leaving a gap of 6 bases between them. The germline V gene specifies SGHAT as CDR1 and FQNNGV as CDR2. Source material: blood. Rearrangement joined TRBV11-2 to TRBJ1-1, with an unclear D gene assignment. This TCR came from a middle-aged woman with Graves' hyperthyroidism. The nucleotide sequence reads as follows: TGTGCCAGCAGCTCCCAGCTGAACACTGAAGCTTTCTTT. It is translated as CASSSQLNTEAFF.